This TCR beta chain stems from a study of control samples from healthy donors and cancer patients. The protocol was immunoSEQ multiplex PCR, while the TCRdb copy is restricted to in-frame clones and leaves out a portion. The sample includes 190,000 or so clones, around 93% of them seen just once. CDR1 SNHLY and CDR2 FYNNEI come from the germline V gene. V lost 6 bases, J lost 7 bases, and 6 bases stayed unmatched. CDR3 size: 14 residues. Sequencing input: blood. V is TRBV2 and J is TRBJ2-3; the match to TRBD2 covers 11 bases. This clonotype was sampled from a man aged 18 to 35 in good health. CDR3 in amino acids: CASRPSGGPYTQYF. The CDR3 bases are TGTGCCAGCAGACCTAGCGGGGGGCCGTATACGCAGTATTTT.